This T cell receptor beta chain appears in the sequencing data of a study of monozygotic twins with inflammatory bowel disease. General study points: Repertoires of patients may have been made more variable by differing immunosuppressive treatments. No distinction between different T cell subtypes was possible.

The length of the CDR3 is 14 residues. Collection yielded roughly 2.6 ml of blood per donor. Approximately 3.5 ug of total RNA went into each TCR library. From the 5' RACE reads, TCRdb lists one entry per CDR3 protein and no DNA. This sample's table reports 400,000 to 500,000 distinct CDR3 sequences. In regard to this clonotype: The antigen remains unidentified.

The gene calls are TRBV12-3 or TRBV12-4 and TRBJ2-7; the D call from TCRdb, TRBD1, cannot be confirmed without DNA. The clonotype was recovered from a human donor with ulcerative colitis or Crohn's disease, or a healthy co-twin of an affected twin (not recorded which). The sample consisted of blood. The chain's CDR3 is CASSSSDSHHEQYF.